This passage covers 9 T cell receptor beta chains from one sample sequenced in a study of blood T cells in healthy people across ages. With a J-beta primer mix and a sample-barcoded 5' primer, a second PCR ran 7 to 11 cycles. TCRdb reanalysed the 5' RACE reads using MiXCR and keeps one entry per CDR3 protein. Here the sample spans 800,000 to 950,000 distinct CDR3 sequences, approximately 49% being singletons. The specimen sequenced was blood. The receptors derive from a man between 25 and 39 years old in good health.

This clonotype appeared a single time. The chain combines TRBV10-3 with TRBJ2-2; D remains ambiguous. Trimming left V 4 bases short and J 2 bases short, with 8 bases between. There are 14 residues in the CDR3. Germline V gives CDR1 ENHRY, CDR2 SYGVKD. The CDR3 loop is CAISGDHNTGELFF. CDR3 DNA sequence: TGTGCCATCAGTGGCGACCATAACACCGGGGAGCTGTTTTTT.

This clonotype occurred many times. CDR3 loop: CASSYYSNTEAFF. In nucleotides, the CDR3 is TGTGCCAGCAGTTACTACAGCAACACTGAAGCTTTCTTT. The V call is TRBV6-5, the J call TRBJ1-1, with no clear D. The CDR3 is made up of 13 amino acids. V lost 1 base and J lost 2, with 5 bases in between. The germline CDR1 and CDR2 sequences are MNHEY and SVGAGI.

The gene calls are TRBV7-2 and TRBJ2-1; D perhaps matches TRBD1 (6 bases). This CDR3 spans 16 amino acids. Trimming shortened V by 6 bases and J by 3 bases, and 18 bases separated the two germline ends. Germline CDR1 SGHTA, CDR2 FQGNSA. The CDR3 reads CASSPRGTNFYNEQFF. The CDR3 bases are TGTGCCAGCAGTCCAAGGGGGACAAACTTCTACAATGAGCAGTTCTTC.

J is TRBJ1-2 and V is TRBV6-6; maybe TRBD1 (5 bases). The CDR3 loop spans 15 amino acids. Germline assignment: CDR1 MNHNY and CDR2 SVGAGI (reference sequence). The V and J ends lost 5 bases and 0 bases respectively, with 13 bases between them. In DNA form, the CDR3 reads TGTGCCAGCAGTCCCCCGGGGGTAGCTAACTATGGCTACACCTTC. Translating it yields CASSPPGVANYGYTF.

This chain links TRBV3-1 with TRBJ2-1, with D perhaps TRBD1 (6 bases). This CDR3 is 12 amino acids long. The germline gives CDR1 LGHDT, CDR2 YNNKEL (reference sequence). V was pared by 5 bases and J by 11 bases, with 13 bases between. The CDR3 sequence: CASSSAGTQQFF. The DNA of the CDR3 is TGTGCCAGCAGCTCCGCCGGGACACAGCAGTTCTTC.

The genes are TRBV20-1 and TRBJ2-2, with 10 bases aligning to TRBD1. The CDR3 totals 15 residues. Germline V lookup: CDR1 DFQATT, CDR2 SNEGSKA (reference sequence). Losses at the gene ends were 6 bases for V and 3 bases for J; bases not matched to a gene: 7. The CDR3 loop is CSAPPGQGYTGELFF. CDR3 nucleotide sequence: TGCAGTGCCCCTCCGGGACAGGGGTACACCGGGGAGCTGTTTTTT.

In its sample, this clonotype was seen a few times. The rearrangement uses TRBV5-4 and TRBJ2-3; tentatively, D is TRBD1 (5 bases). Per the germline V gene, CDR1 is SGHNT and CDR2 is YYREEE (reference sequence). V dropped 5 bases and J dropped 0 bases, with 16 bases sitting between them. The CDR3 has 16 amino acids. The CDR3 bases are TGTGCCAGCAGGCCCGACAGAGTTGCTAGCACAGATACGCAGTATTTT. The encoded protein is CASRPDRVASTDTQYF.

Comments on this clonotype: This sequence may be a read error, since a much larger clone differs from it by one base. The J gene is TRBJ2-7, the V gene TRBV29-1; 11 nucleotides agree with TRBD2. The CDR3 is 12 amino acids. The V and J ends lost 7 bases and 2 bases, in that order; junction bases with no gene match: 1. Germline CDR1 and CDR2: SQVTM and ANQGSEA. CDR3 amino acids: CSAGLAAYEQYF. The CDR3 DNA follows: TGCAGCGCGGGACTAGCGGCCTACGAGCAGTACTTC.

The chain uses TRBV3-1 and TRBJ2-7, with D uncertain. Germline V gene lookup returns CDR1 LGHDT and CDR2 YNNKEL (reference sequence). The CDR3 consists of 13 residues. V lost 4 bases to trimming and J lost 6 bases, with 13 bases between them. CDR3 in amino acids: CASSPSPLPEQYF. CDR3 DNA: TGTGCCAGCAGCCCCTCGCCCTTACCCGAGCAGTACTTC.